This TCR beta chain was identified during a study of shared clonotypes between healthy human individuals. Study results and caveats: Across subsets, estimated richness was generally greater for naive than for memory populations.

On this clone itself: Its antigen is unidentified.

The authors divided CD4+ cells into CD45RA+ naive and CD45RA-negative memory subsets. CDR3 length equals 14 residues. Germline CDR1 reads MGHRA; CDR2 reads YSYEKL. Germline trimming cut 1 base from V and 4 bases from J; bases unmatched to any gene: 4. The authors distributed each subset's genomic DNA evenly over several immunoSEQ plates. Data came from immunoSEQ multiplex PCR; TCRdb stores just in-frame clones and leaves some out. The sample includes around 2,000,000 clones, roughly 96% of them seen just once. V is TRBV4-1 and J is TRBJ2-7; 7 bases line up with TRBD1. Sample: naive CD4+ T cells sorted from blood. Subset of the sample: CD45RA+ positively selected. The TCR originated in a man aged 18 to 30 in good health. CDR3 region: CASSQAPQGYEQYF. The CDR3 DNA is TGCGCCAGCAGCCAAGCACCACAGGGGTACGAGCAGTACTTC.